This entry lists 19 T cell receptor beta chains sequenced from one sample in a study of blood T cell repertoires in COVID-19. Clones were read by immunoSEQ multiplex PCR, and TCRdb kept only the in-frame ones, dropping some. The sample carries 300,000 to 500,000 clones, around 90% recorded once. The sequenced sample was PBMCs or T cells enriched from blood (not recorded which). The origin of the receptors is a woman in her 40s with acute COVID-19.

V gene TRBV7-8 combines with J gene TRBJ2-1, with TRBD1 identical over 9 bases. CDR1 is SGHVS and CDR2 is FQNEAQ in the germline V gene. V dropped 4 bases and J dropped 8; count of bases not matched to a gene: 6. The CDR3 runs to 14 residues. The CDR3 DNA reads as TGTGCCAGCAGCTGGGGACAGGGCACCCATGAGCAGTTCTTC. Translated, it gives CASSWGQGTHEQFF.

This clone appeared once. V and J are TRBV10-3 and TRBJ1-2, with D perhaps matching TRBD1 (6 bases). Trimming stripped 2 bases from V and 0 bases from J, with 7 bases between. In germline, CDR1 is ENHRY, CDR2 SYGVKD. The CDR3 spans 14 residues. The CDR3 nucleotides are TGTGCCATCAGTGAGCGGACAGCTAACTATGGCTACACCTTC. Translation: CAISERTANYGYTF.

The rearrangement uses TRBV11-2 and TRBJ1-2; TRBD1 agrees at 8 bases. CDR3 length: 15 residues. The V and J ends lost 5 bases and 8 bases, in that order; junction bases with no gene match: 13. Germline V gives CDR1 SGHAT, CDR2 FQNNGV. As DNA, the CDR3 is TGTGCCAGCAGCCCTGCCGGCGGGACAGGAGAAGGCTACACCTTC. Translating it yields CASSPAGGTGEGYTF.

The V gene is TRBV5-1, the J gene TRBJ2-3; the match to TRBD2 covers 7 bases. V lost 5 bases, J lost 1 base, and 4 bases stayed unmatched. Germline loops: CDR1 SGHRS, CDR2 YFSETQ. The CDR3 sequence is 14 residues long. CDR3 loop: CASRYLAGTDTQYF. The CDR3, as DNA: TGCGCCAGCAGGTACCTAGCGGGCACAGATACGCAGTATTTT.

The chain links TRBV7-7 to TRBJ1-5, with no clear D. V lost 2 bases and J 0 bases, leaving 17 bases between the germline ends. This CDR3 spans 18 amino acids. Germline assignment: CDR1 SSHAT and CDR2 FNYEAQ (reference sequence). The CDR3 spells CASSLILVTGYSNQPQHF. Here the CDR3 DNA reads TGTGCCAGCAGCTTAATCTTGGTTACGGGGTATAGCAATCAGCCCCAGCATTTT.

This clone was observed once. The CDR3 region is CASSPLWQGSNQPQHF. The CDR3, as DNA: TGTGCCAGCAGTCCATTATGGCAGGGTAGCAATCAGCCCCAGCATTTT. V is TRBV27 and J is TRBJ1-5; weak D call: TRBD1 (5 bases). Per the germline V gene, CDR1 is MNHEY and CDR2 is SMNVEV (reference sequence). The length of the CDR3 is 16 residues. V was shortened by 5 bases and J by 0 bases, with 14 bases between the two germline ends.

V is TRBV2 and J is TRBJ1-2; no clear D. Germline V lookup: CDR1 SNHLY, CDR2 FYNNEI. Trimming took 2 bases from V and 3 from J, leaving 7 bases between them. The CDR3 length is 13 residues. CDR3 nucleotides: TGTGCCAGCAGTGAACTCGGTGACTATGGCTACACCTTC. Translated: CASSELGDYGYTF.

This clone was counted a few times. The genes are TRBV12-3 or TRBV12-4 and TRBJ1-1; D remains unclear. V dropped 1 base and J dropped 11 bases, with 5 bases sitting between them. This CDR3 is 10 amino acids long. CDR3 nucleotide sequence: TGTGCCAGCAGTTTAGGGAGGGCTTTCTTT. This sequence encodes CASSLGRAFF.

V and J are TRBV12-3 or TRBV12-4 and TRBJ1-1, with a weak D call TRBD1 (6 bases). Between the trimmed V and J ends, which lost 8 bases and 2 bases, there was a span of 12 bases. The CDR3 extends over 13 amino acids. The CDR3 loop reads CASWGQSNTEAFF. DNA of the CDR3: TGTGCCAGCTGGGGACAATCTAACACTGAAGCTTTCTTT.

The chain couples TRBV10-3 to TRBJ1-3, with a weak D call TRBD1 (6 bases). V was cut by 10 bases and J by 1 base, with 17 bases left in between. CDR1 is ENHRY, CDR2 SYGVKD, per germline. The CDR3 loop spans 15 amino acids. This chain's CDR3 is CATVDRLGSGNTIYF. In nucleotides, the CDR3 is TGTGCCACCGTAGACAGGCTTGGGTCTGGAAACACCATATATTTT.

In this sample, this clone turned up once. The genes are TRBV6-4 and TRBJ1-2, with 9 bases lining up with TRBD1. Trimming at V came to 5 bases and at J to 3 bases, leaving 7 bases not matched to a gene. CDR1 and CDR2 (germline): MRHNA, SNTAGT. The CDR3 has 15 amino acids. CDR3 sequence reads: CASSLTGGSDYGYTF. DNA of the CDR3: TGTGCCAGCAGTCTAACAGGGGGCTCGGACTATGGCTACACCTTC.

The chain uses TRBV11-2 and TRBJ2-2; D is undetermined. This CDR3 is 12 amino acids long. V gave up 5 bases and J gave up 6 bases, with 7 bases separating them. The germline CDR1 and CDR2 sequences are SGHAT and FQNNGV. CDR3 protein: CASSAPPGELFF. DNA of the CDR3: TGTGCCAGCAGCGCGCCCCCCGGGGAGCTGTTTTTT.

This clone was observed a single time. The rearrangement links TRBV15 to TRBJ2-1, with D unclear. Germline V lookup: CDR1 LNHNV, CDR2 YYDKDF (reference sequence). Trimming removed 5 bases at V and 7 bases at J, with 9 bases between. This CDR3 spans 12 amino acids. The DNA for the CDR3 is TGTGCCACCAGCGCGGCGGATAATGAGCAGTTCTTC. It is translated as CATSAADNEQFF.

In this sample, this clone turned up once. The V and J genes are TRBV5-4 and TRBJ1-2; the D is unclear. The CDR3 consists of 17 residues. Trimming took off 4 bases at V and 0 bases at J, with 19 bases between the two ends. Germline CDR1 reads SGHNT; CDR2 reads YYREEE (reference sequence). The chain's CDR3 is CASSPLAPEEANYGYTF. The CDR3 DNA reads as TGTGCCAGCAGCCCCCTTGCACCAGAAGAGGCTAACTATGGCTACACCTTC.

This chain connects TRBV27 to TRBJ1-4, with a weak D call TRBD1 (6 bases). With 6 bases removed from V and 2 bases from J, the gap between germline ends came to 13 bases. Germline V gene lookup returns CDR1 MNHEY and CDR2 SMNVEV (reference sequence). This CDR3 is built from 15 residues. CDR3 loop: CASRKRQDTNEKLFF. As DNA, the CDR3 is TGTGCCAGCAGGAAAAGACAGGACACTAATGAAAAACTGTTTTTT.

This clone appeared once. The J gene is TRBJ2-3, the V gene TRBV27; the D gene is possibly TRBD2 (5 bases). CDR3 length: 13 amino acids. CDR1 and CDR2 from the germline V gene are MNHEY and SMNVEV (reference sequence). Trimming shortened V by 5 bases and J by 2 bases, and 8 bases separated the two germline ends. CDR3 coding DNA: TGTGCCAGCAGTACCCTAGCCACAGATACGCAGTATTTT. Translated: CASSTLATDTQYF.

The chain combines TRBV18 with TRBJ1-3, with no clear D. Trimming removed 2 bases at V and 5 bases at J, with 10 bases between. This CDR3 contains 14 residues. CDR1 and CDR2 (germline): KGHSH, LQKENI. CDR3 DNA sequence: TGTGCCAGCTCACCAACCCCGGAGAGAAACACCATATATTTT. Translation gives CASSPTPERNTIYF. The full variable domain, rest sourced from reference TRBV18 and TRBJ1-3, is NAGVMQNPRHLVRRRGQEARLRCSPMKGHSHVYWYRQLPEEGLKFMVYLQKENIIDESGMPKERFSAEFPKEGPSILRIQQVVRGDSAAYFCASSPTPERNTIYFGEGSWLTVV.

The V gene is TRBV6-5, the J gene TRBJ1-5; TRBD1 is a possible D gene (6 bases). The ends were cut back, 2 bases at V and 3 bases at J, with 14 bases in the middle. The CDR3 loop spans 16 amino acids. Germline V gives CDR1 MNHEY, CDR2 SVGAGI. DNA for the CDR3: TGTGCCAGCAGTTACCCTTGGGGGCAGGACAATCAGCCCCAGCATTTT. It codes for CASSYPWGQDNQPQHF.

V gene TRBV5-8 combines with J gene TRBJ1-2; D is uncertain. The CDR3 consists of 14 residues. V gave up 0 bases and J gave up 4 bases, with 10 bases separating them. Germline V gene lookup returns CDR1 SGHTS and CDR2 YDEGEE. The CDR3 sequence: CASSLAGVVYGYTF. CDR3 DNA sequence: TGTGCCAGCAGCTTGGCCGGGGTAGTCTATGGCTACACCTTC. The complete variable domain, with remaining parts taken from reference TRBV5-8 and TRBJ1-2, reads EAGVTQSPTHLIKTRGQQATLRCSPISGHTSVYWYQQALGLGLQFLLWYDEGEERNRGNFPPRFSGRQFPNYSSELNVNALELEDSALYLCASSLAGVVYGYTFGSGTRLTVV.